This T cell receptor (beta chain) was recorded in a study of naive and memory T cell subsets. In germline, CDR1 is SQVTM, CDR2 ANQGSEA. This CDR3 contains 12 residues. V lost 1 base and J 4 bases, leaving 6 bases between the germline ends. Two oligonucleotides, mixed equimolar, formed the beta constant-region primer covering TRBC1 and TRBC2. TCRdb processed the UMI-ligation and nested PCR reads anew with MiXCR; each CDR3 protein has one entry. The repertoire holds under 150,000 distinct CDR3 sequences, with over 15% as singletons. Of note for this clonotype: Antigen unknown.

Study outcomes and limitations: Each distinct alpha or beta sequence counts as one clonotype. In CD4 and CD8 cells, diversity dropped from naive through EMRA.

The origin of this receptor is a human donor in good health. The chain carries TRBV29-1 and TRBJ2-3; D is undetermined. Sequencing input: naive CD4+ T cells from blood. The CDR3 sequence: CSVEGGADTQYF. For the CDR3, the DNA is TGCAGCGTTGAAGGTGGCGCAGATACGCAGTATTTT.